The clone carrying this T cell receptor (beta chain) was detected once. The antigen is not known. The data derive from a study of cytomegalovirus exposure and HLA in healthy donors. The PCR had 60 Vbeta and 13 Jbeta primers. The table came from immunoSEQ multiplex PCR; TCRdb's copy has only in-frame clones and leaves some out. The sample lists 100,000 to 150,000 clones; 77% were seen once. Findings and caveats of the study: Among TCR beta chains, those listed as cytomegalovirus-associated numbered about 160.

CDR3 length: 14 residues. Germline V gene sequence: CDR1 LNHDA, CDR2 SQIVND (reference sequence). Trimming stripped 5 bases from V and 2 bases from J, with 10 bases between. The sample taken for sequencing was PBMCs. This clonotype was sampled from a male donor in good health and CMV-seropositive. The rearrangement uses TRBV19 and TRBJ1-5; perhaps TRBD1 as D (5 bases). The CDR3 DNA sequence: TGTGCCAGTAGTCGCCAGGGCGGCAATCAGCCCCAGCATTTT. It translates to CASSRQGGNQPQHF.